One and the same sample provided the 7 T cell receptor beta chains below, sequenced in a study of blood T cell repertoires in COVID-19. Profiling relied on immunoSEQ multiplex PCR, and the TCRdb table lists in-frame clones only, not all of them. The sample lists under 400,000 clones, 65% to 90% occurring once. The sample consisted of PBMCs or T cells enriched from blood (not recorded which). These receptors were taken from a middle-aged woman with acute COVID-19.

The chain carries TRBV5-4 and TRBJ1-4, with D maybe TRBD1 (5 bases). Trimming cost V 2 bases and J 0 bases, with 11 bases left between them. The CDR3 totals 16 residues. Germline V gene lookup returns CDR1 SGHNT and CDR2 YYREEE (reference sequence). This CDR3 reads CASSFWRDATNEKLFF. The DNA of the CDR3 is TGTGCCAGCAGCTTTTGGCGGGACGCAACTAATGAAAAACTGTTTTTT.

The chain carries TRBV12-5 and TRBJ1-5; the match to TRBD1 covers 7 bases. This CDR3 spans 22 amino acids. After removal of 1 base from V and 3 bases from J, the junction contained 24 bases not matched to a gene. Germline V lookup: CDR1 LGHNT, CDR2 FRNRAP. This chain's CDR3 is CASGLETGAQLTGRSVNQPQHF. The CDR3 DNA is TGTGCTAGTGGTTTGGAAACGGGGGCGCAACTGACAGGGAGATCGGTCAATCAGCCCCAGCATTTT. The whole variable domain, filled in from reference TRBV12-5 and TRBJ1-5, reads DARVTQTPRHKVTEMGQEVTMRCQPILGHNTVFWYRQTMMQGLELLAYFRNRAPLDDSGMPKDRFSAEMPDATLATLKIQPSEPRDSAVYFCASGLETGAQLTGRSVNQPQHFGDGTRLSIL.

In its sample, this clone was seen once. This chain's CDR3 is CATSRDRVATGELFF. The CDR3 nucleotides read TGTGCCACCAGCAGGGACAGGGTAGCCACCGGGGAGCTGTTTTTT. The rearrangement uses TRBV15 and TRBJ2-2, with 8 bases matching TRBD1. V gave up 3 bases and J gave up 4 bases; unmatched junction bases: 4. CDR1 LNHNV and CDR2 YYDKDF come from the germline V gene (reference sequence). The length of the CDR3 is 15 residues. Full variable domain (outside the CDR3, taken from reference TRBV15 and TRBJ2-2): DAMVIQNPRYQVTQFGKPVTLSCSQTLNHNVMYWYQQKSSQAPKLLFHYYDKDFNNEADTPDNFQSRRPNTSFCFLDIRSPGLGDTAMYLCATSRDRVATGELFFGEGSRLTVL.

The chain carries TRBV5-1 and TRBJ1-3, with 11 bases fitting TRBD1. Trimming removed 1 base from V and 0 bases from J; junction bases left unmatched: 15. The CDR3 covers 21 residues. The V gene's germline CDR1 is SGHRS and CDR2 YFSETQ. The CDR3 sequence is CASSLSPVGQGAHTSGNTIYF. In nucleotides, the CDR3 is TGCGCCAGCAGCTTGTCCCCAGTAGGACAGGGGGCCCACACCTCTGGAAACACCATATATTTT. Looking up the rest from reference TRBV5-1 and TRBJ1-3 gives the full variable domain: KAGVTQTPRYLIKTRGQQVTLSCSPISGHRSVSWYQQTPGQGLQFLFEYFSETQRNKGNFPGRFSGRQFSNSRSEMNVSTLELGDSALYLCASSLSPVGQGAHTSGNTIYFGEGSWLTVV.

The chain recombines TRBV5-1 with TRBJ2-7; maybe TRBD2 (7 bases). The V and J ends lost 3 bases and 7 bases respectively, with 26 bases between them. Germline loops: CDR1 SGHRS, CDR2 YFSETQ. The CDR3 length is 17 residues. Here the CDR3 DNA reads TGCGCCAGCAGCTGGGGGCAGACAGGACTAGGTGGCGATGAGCAGTACTTC. It yields the protein CASSWGQTGLGGDEQYF.

The chain employs TRBV14 and TRBJ2-2; TRBD2 matches 9 bases. The trim removed 6 bases at V and 1 base at J, leaving 3 bases unmatched. The V gene's germline CDR1 is SGHDN and CDR2 FVKESK. The CDR3 runs 15 residues. This CDR3 is CASRLAGLNTGELFF. The DNA for the CDR3 is TGTGCCAGCAGGCTAGCGGGGCTGAACACCGGGGAGCTGTTTTTT.

The chain combines TRBV6-4 with TRBJ2-7; 9 bases match TRBD2. CDR1 is MRHNA, CDR2 SNTAGT, per germline. This CDR3 is 16 amino acids long. J gave up 4 bases and V 6 bases, and 13 bases lay outside the gene matches. CDR3 sequence: CASRLGCLAGGYEQYF. CDR3 coding DNA: TGTGCCAGCAGACTTGGATGTTTGGCGGGGGGGTACGAGCAGTACTTC.